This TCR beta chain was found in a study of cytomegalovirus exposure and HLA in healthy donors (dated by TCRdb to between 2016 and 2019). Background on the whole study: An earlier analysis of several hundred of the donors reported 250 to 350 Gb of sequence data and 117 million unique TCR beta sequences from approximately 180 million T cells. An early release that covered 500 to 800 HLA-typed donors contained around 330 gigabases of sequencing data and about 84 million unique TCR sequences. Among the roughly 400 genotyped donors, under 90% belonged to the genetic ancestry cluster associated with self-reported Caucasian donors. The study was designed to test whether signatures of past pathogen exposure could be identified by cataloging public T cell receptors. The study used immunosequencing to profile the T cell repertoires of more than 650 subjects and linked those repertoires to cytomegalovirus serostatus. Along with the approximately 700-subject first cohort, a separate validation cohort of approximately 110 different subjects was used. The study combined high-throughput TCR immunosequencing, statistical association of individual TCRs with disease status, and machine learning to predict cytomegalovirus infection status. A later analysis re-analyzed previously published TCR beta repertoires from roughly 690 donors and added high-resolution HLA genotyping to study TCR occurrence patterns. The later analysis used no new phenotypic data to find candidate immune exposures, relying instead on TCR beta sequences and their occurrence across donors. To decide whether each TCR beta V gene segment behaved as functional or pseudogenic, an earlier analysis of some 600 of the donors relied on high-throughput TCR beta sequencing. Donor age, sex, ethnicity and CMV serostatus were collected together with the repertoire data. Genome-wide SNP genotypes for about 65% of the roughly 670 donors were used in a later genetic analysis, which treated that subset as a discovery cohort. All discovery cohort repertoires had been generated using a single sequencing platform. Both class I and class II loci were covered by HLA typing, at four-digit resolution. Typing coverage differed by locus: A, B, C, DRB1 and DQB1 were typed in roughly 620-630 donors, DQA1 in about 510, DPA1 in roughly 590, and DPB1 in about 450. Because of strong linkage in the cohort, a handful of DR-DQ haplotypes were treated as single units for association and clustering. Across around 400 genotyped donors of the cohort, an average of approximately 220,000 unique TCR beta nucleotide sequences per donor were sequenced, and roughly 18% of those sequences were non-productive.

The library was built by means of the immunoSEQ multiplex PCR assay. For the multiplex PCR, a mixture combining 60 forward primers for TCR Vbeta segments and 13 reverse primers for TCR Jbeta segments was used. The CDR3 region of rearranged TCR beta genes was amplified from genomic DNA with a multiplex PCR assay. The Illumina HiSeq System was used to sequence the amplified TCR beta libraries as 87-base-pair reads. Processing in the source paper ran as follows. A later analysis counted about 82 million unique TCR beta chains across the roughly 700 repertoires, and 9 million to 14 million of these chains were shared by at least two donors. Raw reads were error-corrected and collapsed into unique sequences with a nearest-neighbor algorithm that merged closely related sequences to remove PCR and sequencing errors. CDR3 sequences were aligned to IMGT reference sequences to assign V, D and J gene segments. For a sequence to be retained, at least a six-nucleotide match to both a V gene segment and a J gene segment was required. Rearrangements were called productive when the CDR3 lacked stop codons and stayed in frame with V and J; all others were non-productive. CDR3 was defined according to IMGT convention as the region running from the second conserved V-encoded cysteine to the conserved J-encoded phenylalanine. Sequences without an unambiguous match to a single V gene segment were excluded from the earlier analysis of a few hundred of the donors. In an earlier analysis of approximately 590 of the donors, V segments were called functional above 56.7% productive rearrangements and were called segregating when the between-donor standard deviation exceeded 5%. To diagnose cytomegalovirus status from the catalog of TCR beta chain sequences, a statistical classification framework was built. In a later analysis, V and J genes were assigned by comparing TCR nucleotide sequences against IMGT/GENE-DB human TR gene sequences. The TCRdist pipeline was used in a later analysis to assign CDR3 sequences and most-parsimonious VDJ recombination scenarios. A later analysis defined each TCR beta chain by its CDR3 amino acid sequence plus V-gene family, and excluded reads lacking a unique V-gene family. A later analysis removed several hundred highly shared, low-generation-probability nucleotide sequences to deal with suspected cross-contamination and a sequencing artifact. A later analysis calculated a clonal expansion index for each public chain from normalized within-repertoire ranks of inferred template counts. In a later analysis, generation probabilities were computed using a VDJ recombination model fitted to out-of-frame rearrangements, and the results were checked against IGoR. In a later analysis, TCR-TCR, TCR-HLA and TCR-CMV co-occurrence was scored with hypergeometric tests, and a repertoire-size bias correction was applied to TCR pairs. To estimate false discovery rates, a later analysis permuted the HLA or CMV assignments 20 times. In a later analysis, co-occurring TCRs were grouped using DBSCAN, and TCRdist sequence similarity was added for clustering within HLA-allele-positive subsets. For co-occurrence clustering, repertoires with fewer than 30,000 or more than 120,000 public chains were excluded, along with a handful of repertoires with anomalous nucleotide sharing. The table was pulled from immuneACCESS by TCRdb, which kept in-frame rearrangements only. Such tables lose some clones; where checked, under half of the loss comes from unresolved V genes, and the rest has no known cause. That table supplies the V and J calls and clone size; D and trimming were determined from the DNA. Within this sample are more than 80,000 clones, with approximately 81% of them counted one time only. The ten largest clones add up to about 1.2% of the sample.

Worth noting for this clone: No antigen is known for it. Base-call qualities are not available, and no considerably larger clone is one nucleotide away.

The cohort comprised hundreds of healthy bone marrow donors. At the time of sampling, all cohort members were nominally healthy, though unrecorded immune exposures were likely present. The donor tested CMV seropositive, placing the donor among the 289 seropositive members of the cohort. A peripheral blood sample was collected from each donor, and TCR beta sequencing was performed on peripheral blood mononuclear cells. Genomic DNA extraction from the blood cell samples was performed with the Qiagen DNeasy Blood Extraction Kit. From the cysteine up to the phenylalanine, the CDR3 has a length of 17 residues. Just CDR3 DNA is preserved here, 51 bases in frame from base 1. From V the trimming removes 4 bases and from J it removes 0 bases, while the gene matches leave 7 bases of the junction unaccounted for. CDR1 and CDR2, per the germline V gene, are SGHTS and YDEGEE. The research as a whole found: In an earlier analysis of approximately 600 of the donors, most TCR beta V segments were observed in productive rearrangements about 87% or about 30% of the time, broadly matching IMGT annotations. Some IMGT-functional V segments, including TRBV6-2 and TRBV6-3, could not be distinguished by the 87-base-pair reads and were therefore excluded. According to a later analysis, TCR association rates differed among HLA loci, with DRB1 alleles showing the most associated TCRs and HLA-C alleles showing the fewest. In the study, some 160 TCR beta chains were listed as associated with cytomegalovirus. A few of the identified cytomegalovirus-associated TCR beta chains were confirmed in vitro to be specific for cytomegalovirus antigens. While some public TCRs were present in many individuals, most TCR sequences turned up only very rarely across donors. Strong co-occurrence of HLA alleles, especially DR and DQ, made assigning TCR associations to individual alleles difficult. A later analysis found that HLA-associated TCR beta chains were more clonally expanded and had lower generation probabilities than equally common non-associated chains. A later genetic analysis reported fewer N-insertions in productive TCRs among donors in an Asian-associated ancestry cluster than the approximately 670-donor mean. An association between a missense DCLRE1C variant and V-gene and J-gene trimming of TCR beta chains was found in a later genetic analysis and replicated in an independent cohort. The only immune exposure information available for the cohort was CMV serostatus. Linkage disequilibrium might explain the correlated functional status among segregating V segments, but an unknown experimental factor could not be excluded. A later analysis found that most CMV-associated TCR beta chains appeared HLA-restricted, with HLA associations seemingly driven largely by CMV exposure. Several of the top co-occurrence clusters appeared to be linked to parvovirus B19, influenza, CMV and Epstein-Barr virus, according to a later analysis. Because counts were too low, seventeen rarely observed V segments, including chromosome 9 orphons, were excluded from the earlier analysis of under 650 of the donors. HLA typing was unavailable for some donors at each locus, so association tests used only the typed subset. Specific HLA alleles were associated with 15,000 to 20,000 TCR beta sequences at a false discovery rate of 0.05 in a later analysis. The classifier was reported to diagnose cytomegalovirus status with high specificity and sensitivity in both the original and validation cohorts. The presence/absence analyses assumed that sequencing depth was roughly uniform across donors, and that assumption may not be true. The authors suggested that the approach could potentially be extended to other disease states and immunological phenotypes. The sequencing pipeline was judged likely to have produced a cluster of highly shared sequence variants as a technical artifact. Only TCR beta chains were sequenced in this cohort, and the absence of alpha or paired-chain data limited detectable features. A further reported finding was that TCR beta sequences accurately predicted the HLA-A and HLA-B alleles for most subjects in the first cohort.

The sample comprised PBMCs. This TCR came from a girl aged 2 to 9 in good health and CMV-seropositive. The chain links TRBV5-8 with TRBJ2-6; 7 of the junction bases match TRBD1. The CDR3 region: CASSLGQAYSGANVLTF. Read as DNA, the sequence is TGTGCCAGCAGCCTCGGACAGGCATACTCTGGGGCCAACGTCCTGACTTTC.